The 28 T cell receptor beta chains below come from one sample, sequenced in a study of spatial heterogeneity in lung cancer. TCRdb independently ran MiXCR on the 5' RACE reads; one entry per CDR3 protein. The data hold under 150,000 distinct CDR3 sequences, with more than 9% observed a single time. Time point defined: blood at routine non-recurrence follow-up after resection. No cells were sorted before sequencing. The whole RNA sequenced was extracted from tumor, nontumor lung or frozen PBMC. The material sequenced was PBMCs, taken at follow-up. These receptors all stem from a male donor with early-stage non-small cell lung cancer.

A few counts support this clonotype. V gene TRBV7-9 combines with J gene TRBJ1-2; D remains unclear. The CDR3 loop spans 10 amino acids. Germline assignment: CDR1 SEHNR and CDR2 FQNEAQ (reference sequence). The ends were cut back, 4 bases at V and 7 bases at J, with 4 bases in the middle. The CDR3 here is CASSSAGYTF. CDR3 nucleotides: TGTGCCAGCAGCTCTGCTGGCTACACCTTC.

The chain joins TRBV7-2 to TRBJ2-2; no clear D gene. V lost 3 bases, J lost 5 bases, and 7 bases lay in between. Looked up from germline, CDR1 is SGHTA and CDR2 is FQGNSA. The CDR3 sequence is 13 residues long. CDR3 residues: CASSLTRTGELFF. The CDR3 DNA reads as TGTGCCAGCAGCTTGACTCGTACCGGGGAGCTGTTTTTT.

The V and J genes are TRBV3-1 and TRBJ2-1; the match to TRBD2 covers 7 bases. The V and J ends lost 7 bases and 9 bases, in that order; junction bases with no gene match: 15. The germline gives CDR1 LGHDT, CDR2 YNNKEL (reference sequence). This CDR3 is built from 15 residues. The CDR3 is CASNWGGLEVGEQFF. As DNA, the CDR3 is TGTGCCAGCAACTGGGGAGGACTAGAGGTCGGTGAGCAGTTCTTC.

A few counts support this clonotype. The chain employs TRBV10-1 and TRBJ2-5; D may be TRBD1 or TRBD2 (6 bases each). Germline CDR1 WNHNN, CDR2 SYGVQD (reference sequence). V was cut by 2 bases and J by 5 bases, with 12 bases left in between. This CDR3 has 14 amino acids. CDR3 loop: CASSETGGRETQYF. DNA for the CDR3: TGCGCCAGCAGTGAGACTGGGGGGCGGGAGACCCAGTACTTC.

The chain is built from TRBV11-2 and TRBJ2-3; TRBD1 or TRBD2 may be the D gene (5 bases each). CDR3 length: 15 amino acids. V was trimmed by 5 bases and J by 1 base, leaving 13 bases between them. From germline, CDR1 is SGHAT and CDR2 FQNNGV. The CDR3 is CASSQGRGGTDTQYF. In nucleotides, the CDR3 is TGTGCCAGCAGCCAGGGACGGGGTGGCACAGATACGCAGTATTTT.

This clonotype was observed a few times. The chain recombines TRBV7-8 with TRBJ1-5, with D perhaps TRBD1 (6 bases). Germline V gives CDR1 SGHVS, CDR2 FQNEAQ. The CDR3 is made up of 15 amino acids. V lost 5 bases and J 0 bases, leaving 11 bases between the germline ends. The CDR3 coding sequence is TGTGCCAGCAGCCGTAGGGGGAATAGCAATCAGCCCCAGCATTTT. Its protein is CASSRRGNSNQPQHF.

This clonotype was picked up many times. V is TRBV29-1 and J is TRBJ2-1; 11 bases match TRBD1. Trimming at V came to 8 bases and at J to 8 bases, leaving 11 bases not matched to a gene. This CDR3 comprises 14 residues. Germline CDR1 reads SQVTM; CDR2 reads ANQGSEA. In nucleotides, the CDR3 is TGCAGCCTACAGGGACAGGGGGATCGATATGAGCAGTTCTTC. It yields the protein CSLQGQGDRYEQFF.

The chain uses TRBV6-4 and TRBJ1-2; 8 positions match TRBD1. Losses at the gene ends were 5 bases for V and 4 bases for J; bases not matched to a gene: 9. Germline CDR1 MRHNA, CDR2 SNTAGT. The CDR3 sequence is 15 residues long. The CDR3 DNA reads as TGTGCCAGCAGTCTTACCGGGACAGGCATCTATGGCTACACCTTC. As protein: CASSLTGTGIYGYTF.

This clonotype was detected a few times. CDR3 protein: CASSQAAAGGSAEAFF. The CDR3 DNA is TGTGCCAGCAGCCAAGCCGCCGCAGGGGGTTCCGCTGAAGCTTTCTTT. The chain is built from TRBV4-2 and TRBJ1-1, with TRBD1 matching 7 bases. The CDR3 consists of 16 residues. Germline V gives CDR1 LGHNA, CDR2 YNFKEQ. Germline trimming cut 1 base from V and 6 bases from J; bases unmatched to any gene: 11.

The J gene is TRBJ1-1, the V gene TRBV18; no firm D call. This CDR3 has 13 amino acids. Germline V lookup: CDR1 KGHSH, CDR2 LQKENI. V gave up 4 bases and J gave up 1 base, with 7 bases separating them. This chain's CDR3 is CASSLKQNTEAFF. The CDR3 nucleotides are TGTGCCAGCTCACTTAAACAGAACACTGAAGCTTTCTTT.

This clonotype came up a few times. The genes are TRBV25-1 and TRBJ1-5; no clear D. Trimming took off 3 bases at V and 9 bases at J, with 12 bases between the two ends. The CDR3 is 13 residues long. Germline V gene sequence: CDR1 MGHDK, CDR2 SYGVNS. For the CDR3, the DNA is TGTGCCAGCAGTGATTTGGGCCGAGGGCCCCAGCATTTT. Translation: CASSDLGRGPQHF.

The J gene is TRBJ2-7, the V gene TRBV3-1; a weak D match, TRBD1 (6 bases). Germline CDR1 LGHDT, CDR2 YNNKEL (reference sequence). The CDR3 totals 17 residues. Trimming cost V 0 bases and J 1 base, with 16 bases left between them. CDR3 amino acids: CASSQDGGRGRSYEQYF. CDR3 coding DNA: TGTGCCAGCAGCCAAGATGGTGGCAGGGGAAGATCCTACGAGCAGTACTTC.

This clonotype was picked up a small number of times. A read error may produce the germline difference seen at one junction end. V gene TRBV7-7 combines with J gene TRBJ2-1; no firm D call. Germline CDR1 reads SSHAT; CDR2 reads FNYEAQ (reference sequence). The CDR3 contains 14 residues. The CDR3 sequence: CASSLEGFGNEQFF. The CDR3 DNA follows: TGTGCTAGCAGCTTAGAAGGGTTTGGCAATGAGCAGTTCTTC.

The CDR3: CASSPPGGQLGLDEQFF. As DNA, the CDR3 is TGTGCCAGCAGTCCCCCAGGAGGACAATTGGGTTTGGATGAGCAGTTCTTC. The gene calls are TRBV27 and TRBJ2-1; D might be TRBD1 or TRBD2, each matching 5 bases. The CDR3 spans 17 residues. V lost 5 bases and J lost 8, with 25 bases in between. In germline, CDR1 is MNHEY, CDR2 SMNVEV (reference sequence).

This chain connects TRBV10-3 to TRBJ2-7; 8 bases align to TRBD1. V gave up 0 bases and J gave up 4 bases; unmatched junction bases: 5. CDR1 ENHRY and CDR2 SYGVKD come from the germline V gene. The CDR3 totals 15 residues. CDR3 nucleotide sequence: TGTGCCATCAGTGAGTCAGGACAGGGCGAATACGAGCAGTACTTC. Translated, it gives CAISESGQGEYEQYF.

The chain is built from TRBV12-3 or TRBV12-4 and TRBJ1-5, with D unclear. V was pared by 4 bases and J by 0 bases, with 10 bases between. This CDR3 is built from 15 residues. The CDR3, as DNA: TGTGCCAGCAGTTCAGTGGGCAGTAGCAATCAGCCCCAGCATTTT. It codes for CASSSVGSSNQPQHF.

V gene TRBV7-9 combines with J gene TRBJ2-7; a possible D gene is TRBD2 (5 bases). Germline V CDR1 and CDR2: SEHNR, FQNEAQ (reference sequence). The CDR3 has 15 amino acids. V lost 2 bases and J 4 bases, leaving 15 bases between the germline ends. CDR3 region: CASSLQSARGYEQYF. CDR3 coding DNA: TGTGCCAGCAGCTTACAGTCGGCCAGAGGGTACGAGCAGTACTTC.

This clonotype was seen a few times. The rearrangement uses TRBV29-1 and TRBJ2-1; 7 nucleotides match TRBD1. CDR3 length: 15 amino acids. In germline, CDR1 is SQVTM, CDR2 ANQGSEA. The J segment lost 4 bases and the V segment lost 3 bases, leaving 9 bases of the junction unmatched. This CDR3 reads CSVDPGQRSYNEQFF. The CDR3 DNA reads TGCAGCGTTGACCCGGGACAGCGATCGTACAATGAGCAGTTCTTC.

This clonotype turned up a few times. The chain employs TRBV28 and TRBJ2-3; D might be TRBD2 (5 bases). Germline assignment: CDR1 MDHEN and CDR2 SYDVKM. This CDR3 is built from 15 residues. Trimming took off 5 bases at V and 2 bases at J, with 14 bases between the two ends. The CDR3 sequence: CASSGLGVFTDTQYF. The CDR3 DNA is TGTGCCAGCAGTGGGCTCGGGGTTTTCACAGATACGCAGTATTTT.

This chain connects TRBV7-2 to TRBJ1-5; possibly TRBD1 for D (5 bases). The CDR3 covers 15 residues. Deletions cut 1 base from V and 7 bases from J, with 14 bases between. The germline gives CDR1 SGHTA, CDR2 FQGNSA. The CDR3 coding sequence is TGTGCCAGCAGCTTAGTGGCCAGGGCACAACAGCCCCAGCATTTT. It translates to CASSLVARAQQPQHF.

This clonotype was recorded at least ten times. This rearrangement joins TRBV3-1 to TRBJ1-5, with D uncertain. V was cut by 4 bases and J by 2 bases, with 15 bases left in between. Germline-derived CDR1 and CDR2 are LGHDT and YNNKEL (reference sequence). The CDR3 is 16 amino acids. In DNA form, the CDR3 reads TGTGCCAGCAGCCCCCCGGGCTGGAGGGGCAATCAGCCCCAGCATTTT. Protein sequence: CASSPPGWRGNQPQHF.

At least ten counts were recorded for this clonotype. The chain uses TRBV27 and TRBJ2-7; D is ambiguous. Germline CDR1 and CDR2: MNHEY and SMNVEV (reference sequence). CDR3 length: 12 residues. Between the trimmed V and J ends, which lost 11 bases and 0 bases, there was a span of 11 bases. The CDR3: CAHRYFSYEQYF. CDR3 in DNA: TGTGCCCATAGGTACTTCTCCTACGAGCAGTACTTC.

The CDR3 loop is CASSYSPPGSPLHF. In nucleotides, the CDR3 is TGTGCCAGCAGTTACAGTCCTCCGGGATCACCCCTCCACTTT. The rearrangement uses TRBV27 and TRBJ1-6; no clear D. Germline-derived CDR1 and CDR2 are MNHEY and SMNVEV (reference sequence). V was clipped by 4 bases and J by 10 bases, with 14 bases between them. The CDR3 consists of 14 residues.

The chain uses TRBV4-1 and TRBJ1-1, with TRBD1 matching 7 bases. The V gene's germline CDR1 is MGHRA and CDR2 YSYEKL. Trimming took 0 bases from V and 3 from J; bases not matched to a gene: 13. The CDR3 loop spans 18 amino acids. The CDR3 protein is CASSQETGAGWFYTEAFF. The DNA for the CDR3 is TGCGCCAGCAGCCAAGAAACAGGGGCGGGGTGGTTTTACACTGAAGCTTTCTTT.

This clonotype has just a few counts. The CDR3 coding sequence is TGTGCCAGCAGCTTAGGGAGACCGAATGAAGCTTTCTTT. Translating gives CASSLGRPNEAFF. This chain uses TRBV7-3 with TRBJ1-1; D is undetermined. V gave up 2 bases and J gave up 7 bases, with 11 bases separating them. CDR3 length: 13 residues. The germline CDR1 and CDR2 sequences are SGHTA and FQGTGA.

The V and J genes are TRBV30 and TRBJ1-2; 7 bases map to TRBD1. CDR1 is GTSNPN and CDR2 is SVGIG in the germline V gene (reference sequence). Trimming cost V 5 bases and J 9 bases; bases outside gene matches: 9. The CDR3 has 12 residues. CDR3 sequence: CAWAGTASSYTF. CDR3 coding DNA: TGTGCCTGGGCCGGGACAGCATCTAGCTACACCTTC. The full variable domain, in which reference TRBV30 and TRBJ1-2 provide the parts outside the CDR3, is SQTIHQWPATLVQPVGSPLSLECTVEGTSNPNLYWYRQAAGRGLQLLFYSVGIGQISSEVPQNLSASRPQDRQFILSSKKLLLSDSGFYLCAWAGTASSYTFGSGTRLTVV.

V and J are TRBV7-2 and TRBJ2-7; D gene ambiguous. With 4 bases removed from V and 0 bases from J, the gap between germline ends came to 13 bases. This CDR3 spans 15 amino acids. Germline-derived CDR1 and CDR2 are SGHTA and FQGNSA. CDR3 protein: CASSYDGRPSYEQYF. The CDR3 region has the DNA TGTGCCAGCAGCTACGACGGACGCCCCTCCTACGAGCAGTACTTC.

In this sample, this clonotype turned up a few times. The chain combines TRBV9 with TRBJ2-3; a possible D gene is TRBD2 (6 bases). Trimming pared 2 bases from V and 2 bases from J, leaving 15 bases between. The V gene's germline CDR1 is SGDLS and CDR2 YYNGEE. This CDR3 region has 16 residues. The DNA of the CDR3 is TGTGCCAGCAGCGTGGAGGGCTGGCAGCACACAGATACGCAGTATTTT. This sequence encodes CASSVEGWQHTDTQYF.